The clone carrying this T cell receptor (beta chain) was recorded at least ten times. The antigen is unknown. V gave up 2 bases and J gave up 3 bases, with 9 bases separating them. This CDR3 comprises 13 residues. Germline V gene data show CDR1 as DFQATT and CDR2 as SNEGSKA (reference sequence). This specimen belongs to a study of CD8 T cells in ankylosing spondylitis. Study-wide results and caveats: Among TCR beta sequences, a motif of under ten highly homologous variants appeared characteristic of ankylosing spondylitis blood.

Each CDR3 protein gets one entry after TCRdb re-called the 5' RACE reads with MiXCR. The sample lists under 250,000 distinct CDR3 sequences, about 10% occurring once. V and J are TRBV20-1 and TRBJ2-3, with a weak D call TRBD2 (5 bases). This receptor was obtained from a male donor with ankylosing spondylitis or in good health (not recorded which). The source material was blood, either unsorted or a sorted T cell fraction (not recorded which). The CDR3 region has the DNA TGCAGTGCTAGATCGGGGTTTACAGATACGCAGTATTTT. It specifies CSARSGFTDTQYF.